This record covers a single TCR beta chain. What it binds is unknown. Via MiXCR, TCRdb re-called the 5' RACE reads, giving one row per CDR3 protein. Of about 720,000 distinct CDR3 sequences listed, 8.6% are singletons. The CDR3 is 17 amino acids. Germline lookup yields CDR1 MDHEN and CDR2 SYDVKM. V was pared by 5 bases and J by 6 bases, with 19 bases of the junction left unmatched. Healthy Caucasian individuals made up all the donors. The entry originates in a study of identical twins. Whole-study results and caveats: Zero-insertion results could be subject to partial confounding by invariant MAIT and iNKT cells.

This sample also belongs to another study, concerning yellow fever vaccine responses in identical twins.

The sample was PBMCs. The chain combines TRBV28 with TRBJ2-7, with 7 bases aligning to TRBD1. The TCR comes from a woman younger than 30 in good health. The CDR3 DNA is TGTGCCAGCAGTCCCAGCTCCTCTCGACAGGGCGGCGGCGAGCAGTACTTC. As protein: CASSPSSSRQGGGEQYF.